These 18 T cell receptor beta chains were sequenced from one sample in a study of T-cell reconstitution after alpha-beta-depleted transplantation in children. Unique molecular identifiers were incorporated when the TCRbeta library was constructed. TCRdb re-derived calls from the PCR reads in MiXCR, one entry per CDR3 protein. Among about 540,000 distinct CDR3 sequences listed, around 17% were seen once. Sequenced here: PBMCs from the stem cell graft donor, sampled from the stem cell graft. The receptors were sampled from a human donor who donated a stem cell graft to a child with acute lymphoblastic leukemia.

This clonotype has a handful of counts. The chain has TRBV20-1 and TRBJ2-7; 7 bases are shared with TRBD1. The CDR3 loop spans 16 amino acids. Trimming removed 6 bases from V and 0 bases from J; junction bases left unmatched: 14. In germline, CDR1 is DFQATT, CDR2 SNEGSKA (reference sequence). CDR3 DNA: TGCAGTGCCTCGACCCAGGGACAGACGTTCTCCTACGAGCAGTACTTC. It encodes CSASTQGQTFSYEQYF.

This clonotype was recorded at least ten times. The chain couples TRBV5-6 to TRBJ2-7; D is ambiguous. Germline V CDR1 and CDR2: SGHDT, YYEEEE. The CDR3 runs to 13 residues. V gave up 2 bases and J gave up 0 bases, with 6 bases separating them. The DNA of the CDR3 is TGTGCCAGCAGCTTTCAGAGCTCCTACGAGCAGTACTTC. Translation: CASSFQSSYEQYF.

This clonotype was detected only once. The chain carries TRBV5-1 and TRBJ2-7; a possible D gene is TRBD2 (5 bases). Germline CDR1 reads SGHRS; CDR2 reads YFSETQ. This CDR3 comprises 17 residues. V dropped 4 bases and J dropped 4 bases, with 24 bases sitting between them. CDR3 DNA sequence: TGCGCCAGCAGCGGCTGGTGGTCACGGGAAGGACCTTACGAGCAGTACTTC. The encoded protein is CASSGWWSREGPYEQYF.

This clonotype was picked up a small number of times. The rearrangement uses TRBV5-1 and TRBJ2-2; no firm D call. The V gene's germline CDR1 is SGHRS and CDR2 YFSETQ. V shed 3 bases and J shed 7 bases, with 7 bases lying between them. This CDR3 has 12 amino acids. The CDR3 region is CASSSTDGELFF. CDR3 coding DNA: TGCGCCAGCAGCTCCACTGACGGGGAGCTGTTTTTT. The complete variable domain, with remaining parts taken from reference TRBV5-1 and TRBJ2-2, reads KAGVTQTPRYLIKTRGQQVTLSCSPISGHRSVSWYQQTPGQGLQFLFEYFSETQRNKGNFPGRFSGRQFSNSRSEMNVSTLELGDSALYLCASSSTDGELFFGEGSRLTVL.

This clonotype has a handful of counts. The CDR3 bases are TGCAGCGTTGAGACGAACACTGAAGCTTTCTTT. Encoded protein: CSVETNTEAFF. J is TRBJ1-1 and V is TRBV29-1, with D uncertain. Germline V gives CDR1 SQVTM, CDR2 ANQGSEA. V was clipped by 3 bases and J by 1 base, with 3 bases between them. The CDR3 covers 11 residues.

This clonotype came up a few times. The rearrangement joins TRBV5-1 to TRBJ1-1; perhaps TRBD1 as D (5 bases). V was cut by 0 bases and J by 5 bases, with 14 bases left in between. Per germline, CDR1 SGHRS and CDR2 YFSETQ. This CDR3 spans 15 amino acids. CDR3 protein: CASSLAGAGGTEAFF. The CDR3 DNA is TGCGCCAGCAGCTTGGCCGGGGCGGGAGGGACTGAAGCTTTCTTT.

The J gene is TRBJ2-1, the V gene TRBV5-1; 10 nucleotides agree with TRBD2. CDR3 length: 15 amino acids. Trimming at V came to 2 bases and at J to 9 bases, leaving 8 bases not matched to a gene. The germline CDR1 and CDR2 sequences are SGHRS and YFSETQ. The CDR3 DNA reads as TGCGCCAGCAGCTTACAAGCGGGAGGGCCGAGTGAGCAGTTCTTC. Translated: CASSLQAGGPSEQFF.

This clonotype was seen only a few times. This chain uses TRBV5-1 with TRBJ2-7; possible D gene TRBD2, 6 bases. From germline, CDR1 is SGHRS and CDR2 YFSETQ. Between the trimmed V and J ends, which lost 0 bases and 0 bases, there was a span of 13 bases. The CDR3 extends over 16 amino acids. CDR3 nucleotide sequence: TGCGCCAGCAGCTTGGACCTAGCGTTAAACTCCTACGAGCAGTACTTC. Translation gives CASSLDLALNSYEQYF.

In this sample, this clonotype turned up a few times. The J gene is TRBJ2-7, the V gene TRBV3-1; either TRBD1 or TRBD2 may supply D (5 bases each). The germline V gene encodes CDR1 LGHDT and CDR2 YNNKEL (reference sequence). Trimming stripped 4 bases from V and 7 bases from J, with 17 bases between. This CDR3 has 14 amino acids. The CDR3 spells CASSLIQGPGEQYF. In DNA, the CDR3 is TGTGCCAGCAGCCTGATCCAGGGACCTGGTGAGCAGTACTTC.

This clonotype was observed a few times. The chain joins TRBV11-2 to TRBJ2-5, with D hard to call. The CDR3 has 13 residues. The V gene's germline CDR1 is SGHAT and CDR2 FQNNGV. V was cut by 3 bases and J by 0 bases, with 5 bases left in between. The CDR3 DNA reads as TGTGCCAGCAGCTTGCAGAACCAAGAGACCCAGTACTTC. Translation: CASSLQNQETQYF.

This clonotype turned up a few times. The chain has TRBV6-4 and TRBJ2-1; TRBD2 aligns across 7 bases. This CDR3 has 16 amino acids. Germline loops: CDR1 MRHNA, CDR2 SNTAGT. J gave up 6 bases and V 5 bases, and 13 bases lay outside the gene matches. CDR3 sequence: CASSLAAAPGLNEQFF. CDR3 DNA: TGTGCCAGCAGTCTAGCGGCCGCTCCAGGTCTCAATGAGCAGTTCTTC.

For the CDR3, the DNA is TGTGCCAGCAGCCTCTCGACAGGGCTGGCTTTCTTT. It translates to CASSLSTGLAFF. The V call is TRBV5-5, the J call TRBJ1-1, with TRBD1 matching 7 bases. V was pared by 4 bases and J by 11 bases, with 8 bases of the junction left unmatched. There are 12 residues in the CDR3. Germline V lookup: CDR1 SGHKS, CDR2 YYEKEE (reference sequence).

This clonotype was counted ten times or more. This sequence joins TRBV2 and TRBJ1-5; D gene unclear. The CDR3 runs 15 residues. In germline, CDR1 is SNHLY, CDR2 FYNNEI. The V end lost 7 bases, the J end lost 2 bases, and 15 bases lay between the germline ends. The CDR3 protein is CASTWTGERNQPQHF. As DNA, the CDR3 is TGTGCCAGCACCTGGACCGGGGAGCGCAATCAGCCCCAGCATTTT.

This clonotype was found many times. This chain links TRBV9 with TRBJ2-1, with D maybe TRBD1 (5 bases). Trimming took 4 bases from V and 4 from J, leaving 9 bases between them. In germline, CDR1 is SGDLS, CDR2 YYNGEE. The CDR3 consists of 13 residues. The CDR3 nucleotides are TGTGCCAGCAGCTTACAGGAGTACAATGAGCAGTTCTTC. Its protein product is CASSLQEYNEQFF.

This clonotype was detected a few times. This rearrangement joins TRBV5-1 to TRBJ1-1; D not resolved. Germline CDR1 is SGHRS and CDR2 is YFSETQ. The CDR3 is 14 amino acids. Trimming removed 3 bases from V and 1 base from J, with 10 bases in between. The CDR3 here is CASSSLYGNTEAFF. CDR3 bases: TGCGCCAGCAGCTCTCTTTACGGGAACACTGAAGCTTTCTTT.

The chain employs TRBV29-1 and TRBJ2-5, with TRBD2 identical over 7 bases. This CDR3 is built from 12 residues. Trimming cost V 5 bases and J 7 bases; bases outside gene matches: 7. Germline CDR1 SQVTM, CDR2 ANQGSEA. The CDR3 sequence: CSVLREDGTQYF. In DNA form, the CDR3 reads TGCAGCGTTTTACGGGAGGACGGGACCCAGTACTTC.

There are a few counts of this clonotype. The genes are TRBV12-3 or TRBV12-4 and TRBJ2-2; D not certain. The CDR3 is 12 amino acids. V dropped 8 bases and J dropped 0 bases, with 4 bases sitting between them. CDR3 sequence reads: CASFTNTGELFF. Here the CDR3 DNA reads TGTGCCAGCTTTACGAACACCGGGGAGCTGTTTTTT.

This clonotype has more than one count but fewer than ten. J is TRBJ2-1 and V is TRBV5-1; D unresolved. CDR3 length: 11 amino acids. V was shortened by 4 bases and J by 12 bases, with 11 bases between the two germline ends. The germline V gene encodes CDR1 SGHRS and CDR2 YFSETQ. The CDR3 bases are TGCGCCAGCAGCACCGCAGGCTGGCAGTTCTTC. Translation gives CASSTAGWQFF.